Below, 17 T cell receptor beta chains from the same sample are listed, as sequenced in a study of beta chain features in type 1 diabetes (dated by TCRdb to between 2018 and 2020). Libraries came from the immunoSEQ multiplex PCR assay. The High Capacity cDNA Reverse Transcription Kit was used to reverse transcribe all of the isolated RNA, meaning that expressed TCRB transcripts were what got sequenced. Held by TCRdb, this immuneACCESS table contains in-frame sequences only and omits some clones. Under half of the omission traces to an unresolved V gene where checked; the cause of the rest is unknown. The sample profile shows more than 350,000 clones; about an eighth of them were found once. In total, the top ten clones hold approximately 0.05% of the sample. The sample comprised naive CD4+ T cells from blood. The sample's cell subset or site label is to be understood as: true naive CD4+ T cells. The origin of the receptors is a woman in her late teens or twenties in good health.

A few counts support this clone. The V and J genes are TRBV5-1 and TRBJ2-3; TRBD2 matches 10 bases. In germline, CDR1 is SGHRS, CDR2 YFSETQ. J was trimmed by 4 bases and V by 3 bases; bases with no gene match: 14. This CDR3 has 18 amino acids. CDR3 sequence reads: CASSSLPKREGVADTQYF. The CDR3 DNA sequence: TGCGCCAGCAGCTCCCTACCCAAGCGGGAGGGCGTTGCAGATACGCAGTATTTT.

This clone has a handful of counts. This sequence joins TRBV21-1 and TRBJ2-7; TRBD2, as called in the table, went unchecked against the DNA. TRBV21-1 is an annotated pseudogene. CDR3 length: 15 residues. CDR3 sequence reads: CASSQWLDGIYEQYV. The DNA of the CDR3 is TGTGCCAGCAGTCAATGGTTAGACGGGATTTACGAGCAGTACGTC.

At least ten counts were recorded for this clone. This chain links TRBV29-1 with TRBJ2-3; D unclear. The V end lost 2 bases, the J end lost 2 bases, and 2 bases lay between the germline ends. The germline V gene has CDR1 SQVTM and CDR2 ANQGSEA. This CDR3 is 11 amino acids long. CDR3 nucleotides: TGCAGCGTTGAAATCACAGATACGCAGTATTTT. Amino acids: CSVEITDTQYF.

This clone has just a few counts. The chain has TRBV4-2 and TRBJ2-7, with D unresolved. This CDR3 region has 15 residues. Germline V CDR1 and CDR2: LGHNA, YNFKEQ. V was trimmed by 0 bases and J by 3 bases, leaving 12 bases between them. CDR3 in DNA: TGTGCCAGCAGCCAAGATATTTTAAGGGACTACGAGCAGTACTTC. It translates to CASSQDILRDYEQYF.

This clone was counted only a few times. The chain has TRBV5-1 and TRBJ2-7; 9 bases are shared with TRBD1. CDR1 SGHRS and CDR2 YFSETQ come from the germline V gene. CDR3 size: 14 residues. The trim removed 4 bases at V and 1 base at J, leaving 3 bases unmatched. This CDR3 reads CASSPGQGSYEQYV. For the CDR3, the DNA is TGCGCCAGCAGCCCAGGACAGGGGTCCTACGAGCAGTACGTC.

The CDR3 loop is CASSPLDRDYGYTF. The CDR3 DNA reads as TGTGCCAGCAGCCCACTTGACAGGGACTATGGCTACACCTTC. V is TRBV7-9 and J is TRBJ1-2; TRBD1 matches 7 bases. The CDR3 is made up of 14 amino acids. Germline CDR1 SEHNR, CDR2 FQNEAQ (reference sequence). The junction had 6 bases not matched to a gene; V was cut back by 5 bases and J by 3 bases. The whole variable domain, filled in from reference TRBV7-9 and TRBJ1-2, reads DTGVSQNPRHKITKRGQNVTFRCDPISEHNRLYWYRQTLGQGPEFLTYFQNEAQLEKSRLLSDRFSAERPKGSFSTLEIQRTEQGDSAMYLCASSPLDRDYGYTFGSGTRLTVV.

This clone showed up just a few times. V is TRBV5-4 and J is TRBJ1-4; 9 bases are a match to TRBD1. This CDR3 comprises 14 residues. CDR1 and CDR2 from the germline V gene are SGHNT and YYREEE (reference sequence). J lost 7 bases, V lost 4 bases, and 5 bases had no gene match. The CDR3 DNA reads as TGTGCCAGCAGCAGGGACAGGGTTTTTGAAAAACTGTTTTTT. It encodes CASSRDRVFEKLFF.

This chain uses TRBV7-2 with TRBJ1-6; D is unresolved. V lost 3 bases and J lost 6, with 6 bases in between. Germline V gene lookup returns CDR1 SGHTA and CDR2 FQGNSA. CDR3 length: 13 residues. The CDR3 DNA reads TGTGCCAGCAGCTTGCAAATTAATTCACCCCTCCACTTT. This sequence encodes CASSLQINSPLHF.

This clone turned up a few times. V and J are TRBV5-6 and TRBJ2-3; no reliable D call. Looked up from germline, CDR1 is SGHDT and CDR2 is YYEEEE. The V and J ends lost 1 base and 2 bases respectively, with 14 bases between them. This CDR3 is 16 amino acids long. The CDR3 nucleotides read TGTGCCAGCAGCTTGAGTAGGTCCATCTACACAGATACGCAGTATTTT. Its translation: CASSLSRSIYTDTQYF.

V is TRBV7-3 and J is TRBJ2-3, with D unclear. The CDR3 has 15 residues. Germline V lookup: CDR1 SGHTA, CDR2 FQGTGA. V was trimmed by 5 bases and J by 5 bases, leaving 17 bases between them. CDR3 sequence (DNA): TGTGCCAGCAGCCACCGAGGTGGGGTTCGAGATACGCAGTATTTT. Amino acids: CASSHRGGVRDTQYF.

This clone has more than one count but fewer than ten. The chain has TRBV9 and TRBJ2-3; D is perhaps TRBD1 (5 bases). The CDR3 extends over 16 amino acids. The germline V gene encodes CDR1 SGDLS and CDR2 YYNGEE. With 3 bases removed from V and 6 bases from J, the gap between germline ends came to 20 bases. Here the CDR3 DNA reads TGTGCCAGCAGCGGGCCCAGGGAACGACGGGCTGATACGCAGTATTTT. Protein product: CASSGPRERRADTQYF.

The chain uses TRBV5-4 and TRBJ2-3; D ambiguous. CDR1 is SGHNT, CDR2 YYREEE, per germline (reference sequence). CDR3 length equals 15 residues. V lost 2 bases and J 2 bases, leaving 12 bases between the germline ends. The DNA of the CDR3 is TGTGCCAGCAGCTTCGCCTCAGGAACCACAGATACGCAGTATTTT. Translation: CASSFASGTTDTQYF.

This chain uses TRBV6-6 with TRBJ2-6; D uncertain. Per the germline V gene, CDR1 is MNHNY and CDR2 is SVGAGI (reference sequence). V was pared by 0 bases and J by 4 bases, with 7 bases between. There are 15 residues in the CDR3. CDR3 nucleotides: TGTGCCAGCAGTTACTCGGGTGCCGGGGCCAACGTCCTGACTTTC. It is translated as CASSYSGAGANVLTF.

The CDR3 sequence: CASSTLAGTSGEVSSYNEQFF. DNA of the CDR3: TGTGCCAGCAGTACCCTGGCCGGGACTAGCGGGGAAGTCAGCTCCTACAATGAGCAGTTCTTC. The chain employs TRBV13 and TRBJ2-1, with 13 bases identical to TRBD2. Germline V lookup: CDR1 PRHDT, CDR2 FYEKMQ (reference sequence). The CDR3 is 21 amino acids. V dropped 6 bases and J dropped 0; count of bases not matched to a gene: 17.

This clone was counted only a few times. J is TRBJ1-1 and V is TRBV7-3; D remains unclear. This CDR3 contains 14 residues. The germline CDR1 and CDR2 sequences are SGHTA and FQGTGA. Trimming took 2 bases from V and 5 from J, leaving 12 bases between them. This CDR3 is CASSLLAGTTEAFF. The CDR3 coding sequence is TGTGCCAGCAGCTTATTGGCAGGAACTACTGAAGCTTTCTTT.

This clone was seen repeatedly, ten times or more. This sequence joins TRBV9 and TRBJ1-6, with 7 bases aligning to TRBD1. Germline V gene lookup returns CDR1 SGDLS and CDR2 YYNGEE. CDR3 size: 14 residues. The junction had 4 bases not matched to a gene; V was cut back by 0 bases and J by 10 bases. Here the CDR3 DNA reads TGTGCCAGCAGCGTAGCAAGGACAGGCTCACCCCTCCACTTT. It codes for CASSVARTGSPLHF.

The rearrangement joins TRBV2 to TRBJ2-7; 8 bases are shared with TRBD2. Trimming cost V 7 bases and J 4 bases; bases outside gene matches: 3. The CDR3 covers 12 residues. The germline V gene has CDR1 SNHLY and CDR2 FYNNEI. The CDR3 DNA follows: TGTGCCAGCAACCGCGGGAGGTACGAGCAGTACTTC. This gives the protein CASNRGRYEQYF.